These 27 T cell receptor beta chains were sequenced from one sample in a study of blood T cell repertoires in COVID-19. Here immunoSEQ multiplex PCR was the method, and the copy in TCRdb shows in-frame clones only, minus some. The sample gives about 120,000 clones, about 79% of which show up once; roughly 4.3% is in the top ten. Specimen: peripheral blood. These receptors all stem from a woman older than 75 with acute or convalescent COVID-19.

As DNA, the CDR3 is TGTGCCAGCAGCTTTCAAGGGACAAGCAATGAGCAGTTCTTC. Protein product: CASSFQGTSNEQFF. The chain recombines TRBV7-9 with TRBJ2-1; a weak D match, TRBD1 (6 bases). CDR1 and CDR2 from the germline V gene are SEHNR and FQNEAQ (reference sequence). This CDR3 has 14 amino acids. The V end was cut by 3 bases, the J end by 6 bases, with 12 bases between.

The rearrangement links TRBV7-8 to TRBJ2-7; TRBD1 agrees at 7 bases. J gave up 0 bases and V 1 base, and 9 bases lay outside the gene matches. CDR3 length: 17 amino acids. Germline-derived CDR1 and CDR2 are SGHVS and FQNEAQ. CDR3 sequence: CASSLVGTAILSYEQYF. The CDR3 DNA is TGTGCCAGCAGCTTAGTTGGGACAGCAATTCTCTCCTACGAGCAGTACTTC.

V is TRBV6-5 and J is TRBJ1-2; weak D call: TRBD1 (5 bases). Trimming took 10 bases from V and 0 from J, leaving 15 bases between them. This CDR3 contains 14 residues. Germline CDR1 is MNHEY and CDR2 is SVGAGI. The CDR3 protein is CATGGQGSNYGYTF. Written as DNA, the CDR3 is TGTGCCACGGGGGGTCAGGGCTCTAACTATGGCTACACCTTC.

The V gene is TRBV18, the J gene TRBJ2-7, with a possible D match to TRBD1 (5 bases). The CDR3 loop spans 13 amino acids. Germline V gene data show CDR1 as KGHSH and CDR2 as LQKENI. The ends were cut back, 6 bases at V and 5 bases at J, with 14 bases in the middle. CDR3 bases: TGTGCCAGCTCGCCCGGACAAGAAGACGAGCAGTACTTC. Amino acids: CASSPGQEDEQYF. Using reference TRBV18 and TRBJ2-7 for the parts outside the CDR3, the full variable domain is NAGVMQNPRHLVRRRGQEARLRCSPMKGHSHVYWYRQLPEEGLKFMVYLQKENIIDESGMPKERFSAEFPKEGPSILRIQQVVRGDSAAYFCASSPGQEDEQYFGPGTRLTVT.

This chain links TRBV19 with TRBJ1-1; 7 positions agree with TRBD1. J lost 3 bases, V lost 6 bases, and 19 bases had no gene match. This CDR3 is built from 18 residues. Germline V lookup: CDR1 LNHDA, CDR2 SQIVND (reference sequence). CDR3 in amino acids: CASRGRVQGRFSDTEAFF. The CDR3 DNA reads as TGTGCCAGTAGGGGAAGGGTACAGGGGAGATTTTCTGACACTGAAGCTTTCTTT. The variable domain in full, with the rest retrieved from reference TRBV19 and TRBJ1-1, is DGGITQSPKYLFRKEGQNVTLSCEQNLNHDAMYWYRQDPGQGLRLIYYSQIVNDFQKGDIAEGYSVSREKKESFPLTVTSAQKNPTAFYLCASRGRVQGRFSDTEAFFGQGTRLTVV.

The chain combines TRBV7-9 with TRBJ1-2; 8 bases fit TRBD1. Germline V gene sequence: CDR1 SEHNR, CDR2 FQNEAQ (reference sequence). The CDR3 loop spans 15 amino acids. Losses at the gene ends were 0 bases for V and 1 base for J; bases not matched to a gene: 1. In DNA, the CDR3 is TGTGCCAGCAGCTTAGCAACAGGGGGTAACTATGGCTACACCTTC. It translates to CASSLATGGNYGYTF.

The V gene is TRBV28, the J gene TRBJ1-5; D not certain. The length of the CDR3 is 16 residues. Trimming took off 6 bases at V and 0 bases at J, with 15 bases between the two ends. In germline, CDR1 is MDHEN, CDR2 SYDVKM. CDR3: CASRMRGFRSNQPQHF. CDR3 DNA: TGTGCCAGCAGAATGAGAGGATTTCGTAGCAATCAGCCCCAGCATTTT.

The rearrangement links TRBV27 to TRBJ1-2, with TRBD1 identical over 9 bases. V shed 5 bases, J shed 4 bases, and the junction held 11 bases outside the gene matches. The CDR3 is 16 amino acids. Looked up from germline, CDR1 is MNHEY and CDR2 is SMNVEV (reference sequence). CDR3 sequence: CASSKIRDRVVYGYTF. The CDR3 DNA reads TGTGCCAGCAGTAAGATCCGGGACAGGGTTGTCTATGGCTACACCTTC.

The V call is TRBV5-4, the J call TRBJ1-1, with 11 bases aligning to TRBD1. Germline V CDR1 and CDR2: SGHNT, YYREEE (reference sequence). This CDR3 is 15 amino acids long. Germline trimming cut 4 bases from V and 1 base from J; bases unmatched to any gene: 3. The CDR3 loop reads CASSRDRGRNTEAFF. CDR3 nucleotides: TGTGCCAGCAGCCGGGACAGGGGGAGGAACACTGAAGCTTTCTTT.

The V and J genes are TRBV24-1 and TRBJ1-4, with D possibly matching TRBD1 (5 bases). CDR3 length: 14 amino acids. Trimming pared 5 bases from V and 2 bases from J, leaving 8 bases between. The germline gives CDR1 KGHDR, CDR2 SFDVKD. CDR3 region: CATSVGGTNEKLFF. The CDR3 region has the DNA TGTGCCACCAGTGTCGGGGGGACTAATGAAAAACTGTTTTTT.

The chain couples TRBV27 to TRBJ2-7, with 12 positions matching TRBD1. The CDR3 spans 16 residues. CDR1 and CDR2 from the germline V gene are MNHEY and SMNVEV (reference sequence). After removal of 2 bases from V and 4 bases from J, the junction contained 6 bases not matched to a gene. The CDR3 loop reads CASSLRGTGGWYEQYF. CDR3 bases: TGTGCCAGCAGTTTAAGGGGGACAGGGGGCTGGTACGAGCAGTACTTC.

The rearrangement uses TRBV9 and TRBJ1-4, with 8 bases matching TRBD1. J was trimmed by 0 bases and V by 4 bases; bases with no gene match: 5. CDR1 and CDR2 (germline): SGDLS, YYNGEE. The CDR3 extends over 16 amino acids. In DNA form, the CDR3 reads TGTGCCAGCAGCTTTGGACAGGGCTCAACTAATGAAAAACTGTTTTTT. This codes for CASSFGQGSTNEKLFF.

V and J are TRBV19 and TRBJ1-2; 9 positions match TRBD1. The CDR3 covers 14 residues. From germline, CDR1 is LNHDA and CDR2 SQIVND (reference sequence). With V trimmed by 4 bases and J by 5 bases, 5 bases remained unmatched. The CDR3 region is CASSRDRALYGYTF. The CDR3, as DNA: TGTGCCAGTAGTAGGGACAGGGCCCTTTATGGCTACACCTTC.

The chain is built from TRBV30 and TRBJ1-1; 7 bases are a match to TRBD1. Germline-derived CDR1 and CDR2 are GTSNPN and SVGIG (reference sequence). Losses at the gene ends were 2 bases for V and 1 base for J; bases not matched to a gene: 10. The CDR3 extends over 16 amino acids. In DNA form, the CDR3 reads TGTGCCTGGAGTTCCTACATGGGACAGACGAACACTGAAGCTTTCTTT. Residues: CAWSSYMGQTNTEAFF.

V usage is TRBV7-9 and J usage is TRBJ1-1; no definite D call. Trimming took 1 base from V and 5 from J, leaving 8 bases between them. Germline values: CDR1 SEHNR, CDR2 FQNEAQ (reference sequence). The CDR3 is 13 amino acids. In DNA, the CDR3 is TGTGCCAGCAGCTTAGGTTTATTTACTGAAGCTTTCTTT. As protein: CASSLGLFTEAFF.

This chain uses TRBV28 with TRBJ2-3; D is undetermined. This CDR3 has 13 residues. Trimming removed 0 bases from V and 6 bases from J, with 7 bases in between. The germline gives CDR1 MDHEN, CDR2 SYDVKM. The CDR3 bases are TGTGCCAGCAGTTTATGGGCCCTCGATACGCAGTATTTT. Protein sequence: CASSLWALDTQYF.

The chain carries TRBV5-8 and TRBJ1-4; no definite D call. Trimming took 0 bases from V and 5 from J, leaving 8 bases between them. This CDR3 is 14 amino acids long. CDR1 and CDR2 from the germline V gene are SGHTS and YDEGEE. The CDR3, as DNA: TGTGCCAGCAGCTTGGAACCCGGGAATGAAAAACTGTTTTTT. This translates into CASSLEPGNEKLFF.

V gene TRBV11-3 combines with J gene TRBJ2-7; 7 nucleotides agree with TRBD2. V shed 3 bases and J 1 base; nucleotides not matched to a gene: 0. The CDR3 contains 13 residues. Looked up from germline, CDR1 is SGHNT and CDR2 is YENEEA. CDR3 amino acids: CASSLGGSYEQYF. In DNA, the CDR3 is TGTGCCAGCAGCTTGGGAGGGTCCTACGAGCAGTACTTC.

This clone was counted only a few times. The rearrangement joins TRBV5-1 to TRBJ1-4, with D unclear. Germline CDR1 SGHRS, CDR2 YFSETQ. CDR3 length: 15 residues. V shed 1 base and J shed 8 bases, with 15 bases lying between them. The CDR3 protein is CASSLNPEKKEKLFF. The CDR3 DNA reads TGCGCCAGCAGCTTGAATCCCGAGAAGAAAGAAAAACTGTTTTTT. The whole variable domain, filled in from reference TRBV5-1 and TRBJ1-4, reads KAGVTQTPRYLIKTRGQQVTLSCSPISGHRSVSWYQQTPGQGLQFLFEYFSETQRNKGNFPGRFSGRQFSNSRSEMNVSTLELGDSALYLCASSLNPEKKEKLFFGSGTQLSVL.

This clone was detected once. The J gene is TRBJ1-1, the V gene TRBV18; the D gene is possibly TRBD1 (6 bases). CDR3 length equals 16 residues. Per germline, CDR1 KGHSH and CDR2 LQKENI. V was clipped by 1 base and J by 0 bases, with 12 bases between them. CDR3 in DNA: TGTGCCAGCTCACCACTCGCACAGGGTCTGAACACTGAAGCTTTCTTT. It yields the protein CASSPLAQGLNTEAFF.

The V and J genes are TRBV13 and TRBJ2-3; D not certain. CDR3 length: 14 amino acids. Germline V gene lookup returns CDR1 PRHDT and CDR2 FYEKMQ (reference sequence). The V end lost 5 bases, the J end lost 2 bases, and 11 bases lay between the germline ends. DNA for the CDR3: TGTGCCAGCAGCCCCCGGGTCCTCACAGATACGCAGTATTTT. Translation gives CASSPRVLTDTQYF. The full variable domain, its missing parts supplied by reference TRBV13 and TRBJ2-3, is AAGVIQSPRHLIKEKRETATLKCYPIPRHDTVYWYQQGPGQDPQFLISFYEKMQSDKGSIPDRFSAQQFSDYHSELNMSSLELGDSALYFCASSPRVLTDTQYFGPGTRLTVL.

The V and J genes are TRBV7-3 and TRBJ2-1; D might be TRBD2 (5 bases). The CDR3 runs to 14 residues. CDR1 is SGHTA, CDR2 FQGTGA, per germline. Trimming removed 1 base at V and 7 bases at J, with 11 bases between. The CDR3, as DNA: TGTGCCAGCAGCTTAAGCTTAGCGATGAATGAGCAGTTCTTC. This codes for CASSLSLAMNEQFF.

The chain is built from TRBV6-5 and TRBJ1-1, with D perhaps TRBD1 (6 bases). V lost 6 bases, J lost 3 bases, and 11 bases lay in between. Germline V gene data show CDR1 as MNHEY and CDR2 as SVGAGI. The length of the CDR3 is 13 residues. DNA for the CDR3: TGTGCCAGCAGGCGGGGGGGCTACACTGAAGCTTTCTTT. Encoded protein: CASRRGGYTEAFF.

J is TRBJ1-4 and V is TRBV28, with 10 bases matching TRBD1. Losses at the gene ends were 7 bases for V and 8 bases for J; bases not matched to a gene: 4. The CDR3 runs 13 residues. Germline V gene lookup returns CDR1 MDHEN and CDR2 SYDVKM. The CDR3, as DNA: TGTGCCAGCACTGGGACAGGGGTAGAAAAACTGTTTTTT. This sequence encodes CASTGTGVEKLFF.

In DNA form, the CDR3 reads TGTGCCAGCAGTTTGCTGAGCTCCTACGAGCAGTACTTC. Residues: CASSLLSSYEQYF. The chain recombines TRBV28 with TRBJ2-7; no definite D call. Germline CDR1 is MDHEN and CDR2 is SYDVKM. Trimming stripped 3 bases from V and 0 bases from J, with 6 bases between. The CDR3 extends over 13 amino acids. The full variable domain, with the rest looked up from reference TRBV28 and TRBJ2-7, is DVKVTQSSRYLVKRTGEKVFLECVQDMDHENMFWYRQDPGLGLRLIYFSYDVKMKEKGDIPEGYSVSREKKERFSLILESASTNQTSMYLCASSLLSSYEQYFGPGTRLTVT.

This clone was counted a single time. The V gene is TRBV12-3 or TRBV12-4, the J gene TRBJ2-3; D remains unclear. V was clipped by 6 bases and J by 2 bases, with 6 bases between them. This CDR3 has 12 residues. CDR3 amino acids: CASRLNTDTQYF. The CDR3 DNA follows: TGTGCCAGCAGGCTAAACACAGATACGCAGTATTTT.

The V and J genes are TRBV6-1 and TRBJ1-5; tentative D call: TRBD1 (6 bases). This CDR3 is 15 amino acids long. The germline gives CDR1 MNHNS, CDR2 SASEGT. The V end lost 3 bases, the J end lost 2 bases, and 11 bases lay between the germline ends. Here the CDR3 DNA reads TGTGCCAGCAGTGACGCAGGGGCTGGCAATCAGCCCCAGCATTTT. This translates into CASSDAGAGNQPQHF.